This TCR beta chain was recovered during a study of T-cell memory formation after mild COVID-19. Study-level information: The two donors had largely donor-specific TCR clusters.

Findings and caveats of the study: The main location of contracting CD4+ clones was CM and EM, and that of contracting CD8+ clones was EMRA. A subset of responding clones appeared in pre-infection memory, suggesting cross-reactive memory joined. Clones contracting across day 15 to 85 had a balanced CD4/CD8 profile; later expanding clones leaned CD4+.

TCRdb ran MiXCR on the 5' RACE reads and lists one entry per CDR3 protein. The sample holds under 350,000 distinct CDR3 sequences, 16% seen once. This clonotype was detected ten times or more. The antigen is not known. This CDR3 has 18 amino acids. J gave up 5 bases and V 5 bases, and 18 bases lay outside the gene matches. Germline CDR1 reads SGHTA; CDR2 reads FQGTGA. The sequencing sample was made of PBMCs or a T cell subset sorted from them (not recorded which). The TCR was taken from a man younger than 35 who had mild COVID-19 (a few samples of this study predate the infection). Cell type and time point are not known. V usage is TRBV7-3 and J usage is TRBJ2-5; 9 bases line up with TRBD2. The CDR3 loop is CASSPAGSGGPGRETQYF. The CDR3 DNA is TGTGCCAGCAGCCCGGCGGGAAGCGGGGGGCCAGGTCGGGAGACCCAGTACTTC.